The 27 T cell receptor beta chains below come from one sample, sequenced in a study of cytomegalovirus exposure and HLA in healthy donors. PCR primers comprised 60 Vbeta and 13 Jbeta primers. The method was immunoSEQ multiplex PCR; TCRdb's version includes in-frame clones alone and lacks a portion of them. The top ten clones hold approximately 10% of a sample with roughly 130,000 clones, roughly 82% of them seen once. The sequenced sample was PBMCs. The receptors stem from a male donor in good health and CMV-seropositive.

V is TRBV14 and J is TRBJ2-1; D is unclear. Germline V gene lookup returns CDR1 SGHDN and CDR2 FVKESK. The CDR3 is made up of 14 amino acids. V was trimmed by 1 base and J by 4 bases, leaving 8 bases between them. The CDR3 loop reads CASSQGSVYNEQFF. In DNA form, the CDR3 reads TGTGCCAGCAGCCAAGGATCGGTATACAATGAGCAGTTCTTC.

The rearrangement joins TRBV5-4 to TRBJ2-2, with 9 positions matching TRBD1. V gave up 4 bases and J gave up 7 bases; unmatched junction bases: 14. Per germline, CDR1 SGHNT and CDR2 YYREEE (reference sequence). CDR3 size: 17 residues. The CDR3 loop is CASSRKGGQGYDGELFF. CDR3 nucleotides: TGTGCCAGCAGCCGAAAAGGGGGACAGGGATACGACGGGGAGCTGTTTTTT.

The chain has TRBV5-1 and TRBJ2-3; TRBD1 matches 10 bases. V gave up 6 bases and J gave up 4 bases; unmatched junction bases: 5. The CDR3 has 14 amino acids. Germline V gene sequence: CDR1 SGHRS, CDR2 YFSETQ. The CDR3 sequence: CASNLGQGPDTQYF. In nucleotides, the CDR3 is TGCGCCAGCAATTTGGGACAGGGGCCAGATACGCAGTATTTT.

This chain links TRBV9 with TRBJ1-1; 10 nucleotides match TRBD1. V lost 0 bases, J lost 1 base, and 3 bases stayed unmatched. The germline V gene has CDR1 SGDLS and CDR2 YYNGEE. The CDR3 has 16 amino acids. This chain's CDR3 is CASSVGDRGRNTEAFF. CDR3 nucleotides: TGTGCCAGCAGCGTAGGGGACAGGGGACGGAACACTGAAGCTTTCTTT.

The V and J genes are TRBV27 and TRBJ1-4, with a possible D match to TRBD1 (6 bases). Germline CDR1 is MNHEY and CDR2 is SMNVEV (reference sequence). With 9 bases removed from V and 2 bases from J, the gap between germline ends came to 13 bases. The CDR3 totals 14 residues. This CDR3 reads CASSRGTTNEKLFF. DNA of the CDR3: TGTGCCAGTTCTAGGGGGACGACTAATGAAAAACTGTTTTTT.

J is TRBJ1-3 and V is TRBV7-9; D remains unclear. Trimming took off 5 bases at V and 4 bases at J, with 12 bases between the two ends. The CDR3 consists of 14 residues. The germline CDR1 and CDR2 sequences are SEHNR and FQNEAQ (reference sequence). Written as DNA, the CDR3 is TGTGCCAGCAGCAAGCCCTCGACAGGAAACACCATATATTTT. Translated: CASSKPSTGNTIYF.

This clone was picked up one time. The chain uses TRBV5-1 and TRBJ2-1, with D uncertain. CDR1 is SGHRS, CDR2 YFSETQ, per germline. The CDR3 is 14 amino acids. V lost 1 base, J lost 7 bases, and 12 bases lay in between. The CDR3 here is CASSLSSLLNEQFF. The CDR3 DNA follows: TGCGCCAGCAGCTTGTCTAGTCTGCTAAATGAGCAGTTCTTC.

The genes are TRBV7-8 and TRBJ2-7; 7 bases fit TRBD1. The V gene's germline CDR1 is SGHVS and CDR2 FQNEAQ. Germline trimming cut 5 bases from V and 6 bases from J; bases unmatched to any gene: 10. This CDR3 has 14 amino acids. CDR3 bases: TGTGCCAGCAGCCCAGACAGGGCCCCTCGCGAGCAGTACTTC. This codes for CASSPDRAPREQYF.

On this clone itself: This same CDR3 is encoded by further DNA sequences in the sample. V and J are TRBV5-6 and TRBJ2-5; 7 bases fit TRBD2. Germline V CDR1 and CDR2: SGHDT, YYEEEE. The CDR3 has 13 residues. The CDR3, as DNA: TGTGCAGGCGGGCTGGCGGGAGCCGAGACCCAGTACTTC. Protein product: CAGGLAGAETQYF.

The genes are TRBV27 and TRBJ2-3; D gene ambiguous. This CDR3 contains 15 residues. Trimming took 4 bases from V and 0 from J, leaving 11 bases between them. CDR1 is MNHEY, CDR2 SMNVEV, per germline (reference sequence). CDR3 sequence: CASSSQEPSTDTQYF. CDR3 nucleotide sequence: TGTGCCAGCAGTTCCCAGGAACCTAGCACAGATACGCAGTATTTT.

The chain combines TRBV30 with TRBJ2-2, with a tentative D call TRBD1 (6 bases). V lost 1 base, J lost 6 bases, and 9 bases lay in between. Germline V gene sequence: CDR1 GTSNPN, CDR2 SVGIG (reference sequence). The CDR3 loop spans 13 amino acids. The CDR3 nucleotides read TGTGCCTGGAGTGGTACAGGGTCCGGGGAGCTGTTTTTT. It translates to CAWSGTGSGELFF.

The chain is built from TRBV28 and TRBJ1-5; D is uncertain. V was trimmed by 3 bases and J by 6 bases, leaving 9 bases between them. CDR1 and CDR2 (germline): MDHEN, SYDVKM. The CDR3 has 13 amino acids. CDR3 DNA: TGTGCCAGCAGTTTTAGGAGGTTTCAGCCCCAGCATTTT. It is translated as CASSFRRFQPQHF.

V and J are TRBV7-2 and TRBJ2-7; D is undetermined. The germline V gene has CDR1 SGHTA and CDR2 FQGNSA. The CDR3 runs to 13 residues. V lost 1 base and J 2 bases, leaving 6 bases between the germline ends. In nucleotides, the CDR3 is TGTGCCAGCAGCTTAGTGAGAACCTACGAGCAGTACTTC. Its protein is CASSLVRTYEQYF. The variable domain in full, with the rest retrieved from reference TRBV7-2 and TRBJ2-7, is GAGVSQSPSNKVTEKGKDVELRCDPISGHTALYWYRQSLGQGLEFLIYFQGNSAPDKSGLPSDRFSAERTGGSVSTLTIQRTQQEDSAVYLCASSLVRTYEQYFGPGTRLTVT.

The chain links TRBV7-2 to TRBJ2-1; 7 bases align to TRBD1. V lost 5 bases, J lost 9 bases, and 10 bases stayed unmatched. CDR1 is SGHTA, CDR2 FQGNSA, per germline. There are 14 residues in the CDR3. The CDR3 here is CASSTRQGGTEQFF. The DNA for the CDR3 is TGTGCCAGCAGCACCCGACAGGGCGGAACTGAGCAGTTCTTC. Together with reference TRBV7-2 and TRBJ2-1, the CDR3 gives the full variable domain: GAGVSQSPSNKVTEKGKDVELRCDPISGHTALYWYRQSLGQGLEFLIYFQGNSAPDKSGLPSDRFSAERTGGSVSTLTIQRTQQEDSAVYLCASSTRQGGTEQFFGPGTRLTVL.

The CDR3 here is CAQGGREKLFF. The CDR3 nucleotides read TGTGCCCAGGGAGGACGTGAAAAACTGTTTTTT. The V gene is TRBV19, the J gene TRBJ1-4, with D possibly TRBD1 on 5 matching bases. CDR1 LNHDA and CDR2 SQIVND come from the germline V gene (reference sequence). V was pared by 11 bases and J by 7 bases, with 11 bases between. The CDR3 length is 11 residues.

V gene TRBV7-2 combines with J gene TRBJ2-5, with TRBD1 as a possible D gene (5 bases). This CDR3 is built from 15 residues. Trimming shortened V by 2 bases and J by 4 bases, and 14 bases separated the two germline ends. Germline CDR1 SGHTA, CDR2 FQGNSA. The CDR3 region has the DNA TGTGCCAGCAGCTTAACGCGACAGTCCGGAGAGACCCAGTACTTC. Protein product: CASSLTRQSGETQYF.

The gene calls are TRBV7-2 and TRBJ2-3; tentative D call: TRBD2 (5 bases). Germline V CDR1 and CDR2: SGHTA, FQGNSA. This CDR3 region has 17 residues. Deletions cut 1 base from V and 1 base from J, with 15 bases between. The CDR3, as DNA: TGTGCCAGCAGCTTAGGAGCCGGAGGCCCTGGCACAGATACGCAGTATTTT. Translating it yields CASSLGAGGPGTDTQYF.

The chain uses TRBV5-1 and TRBJ2-1; TRBD2 agrees at 15 bases. V gave up 3 bases and J gave up 9 bases; unmatched junction bases: 7. The germline V gene encodes CDR1 SGHRS and CDR2 YFSETQ. The CDR3 runs to 16 residues. CDR3 nucleotides: TGCGCCAGCAGCTCGGGACTAGCGGGGGGCTGGGGTGAGCAGTTCTTC. It codes for CASSSGLAGGWGEQFF.

This rearrangement joins TRBV28 to TRBJ2-5, with TRBD2 identical over 14 bases. Germline V CDR1 and CDR2: MDHEN, SYDVKM. CDR3 length equals 19 residues. Trimming took 5 bases from V and 2 from J; bases not matched to a gene: 13. The CDR3 bases are TGTGCCAGCAGTCTCGGGACTAGCGGGAGCTATACAAAGCAAGAGACCCAGTACTTC. Its protein is CASSLGTSGSYTKQETQYF.

J is TRBJ1-1 and V is TRBV4-3; TRBD1 agrees at 8 bases. CDR1 LGHNA and CDR2 YSLEER come from the germline V gene. The CDR3 spans 17 residues. V shed 0 bases and J 4 bases; nucleotides not matched to a gene: 10. The CDR3 DNA is TGCGCCAGCAGCCAAGAAGGGAGAGAGGACAGGGTCACTGAAGCTTTCTTT. Translation gives CASSQEGREDRVTEAFF.

CDR3 in DNA: TGTGCCAGTAGTATATGGGGGGAGCAGCAGTTCTTC. Residues: CASSIWGEQQFF. This chain connects TRBV19 to TRBJ2-1; D is possibly TRBD2 (6 bases). Trimming pared 2 bases from V and 11 bases from J, leaving 10 bases between. Germline CDR1 is LNHDA and CDR2 is SQIVND (reference sequence). The CDR3 is 12 residues long.

This chain connects TRBV25-1 to TRBJ2-5, with D hard to call. The germline V gene encodes CDR1 MGHDK and CDR2 SYGVNS. The CDR3 has 11 amino acids. Trimming removed 1 base from V and 5 bases from J, with 2 bases in between. The CDR3 protein is CASSESETQYF. CDR3 DNA: TGTGCCAGCAGTGAATCTGAGACCCAGTACTTC.

The J gene is TRBJ2-7, the V gene TRBV4-1; D is unresolved. Germline CDR1 reads MGHRA; CDR2 reads YSYEKL. Trimming removed 0 bases from V and 3 bases from J, with 9 bases in between. The CDR3 consists of 14 residues. DNA of the CDR3: TGCGCCAGCAGCCAAGATCCCAGGTTCTACGAGCAGTACTTC. It yields the protein CASSQDPRFYEQYF.

The V gene is TRBV7-2, the J gene TRBJ2-5; TRBD2 matches 13 bases. V was clipped by 3 bases and J by 8 bases; unmatched bases: 12. The CDR3 extends over 17 amino acids. Germline V gene lookup returns CDR1 SGHTA and CDR2 FQGNSA. CDR3 DNA: TGTGCCAGCAGCTTGATCAACTCCGGGACTAGCGGGGTTACCCAGTACTTC. Translation gives CASSLINSGTSGVTQYF.

This chain joins TRBV5-1 and TRBJ2-7; TRBD2 is a possible D gene (7 bases). In germline, CDR1 is SGHRS, CDR2 YFSETQ. This CDR3 contains 13 residues. Trimming stripped 5 bases from V and 5 bases from J, with 14 bases between. The CDR3 is CASSSGGRDEQYF. CDR3 DNA sequence: TGCGCCAGCAGTTCGGGGGGCCGGGACGAGCAGTACTTC.

This rearrangement joins TRBV9 to TRBJ2-7, with 7 bases identical to TRBD1. V was pared by 0 bases and J by 7 bases, with 7 bases of the junction left unmatched. Germline-derived CDR1 and CDR2 are SGDLS and YYNGEE. The CDR3 has 14 residues. The CDR3 here is CASSVGQGLGEQYF. In nucleotides, the CDR3 is TGTGCCAGCAGCGTAGGACAGGGCCTCGGGGAGCAGTACTTC.

The gene calls are TRBV30 and TRBJ1-1; a weak D match, TRBD1 (5 bases). The CDR3 extends over 11 amino acids. CDR1 and CDR2 from the germline V gene are GTSNPN and SVGIG (reference sequence). The V end lost 1 base, the J end lost 7 bases, and 7 bases lay between the germline ends. DNA of the CDR3: TGTGCCTGGAGTGACACAGGTGAAGCTTTCTTT. Translation: CAWSDTGEAFF.